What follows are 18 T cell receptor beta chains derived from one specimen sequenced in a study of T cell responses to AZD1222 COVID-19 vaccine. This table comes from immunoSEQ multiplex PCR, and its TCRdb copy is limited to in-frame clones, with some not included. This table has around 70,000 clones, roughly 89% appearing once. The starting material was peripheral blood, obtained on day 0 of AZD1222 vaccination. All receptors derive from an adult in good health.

The CDR3 DNA follows: TGTGCCAGCTCACCACCCGACAATGAGCAGTTCTTC. It codes for CASSPPDNEQFF. The chain uses TRBV18 and TRBJ2-1; no definite D call. Germline CDR1 is KGHSH and CDR2 is LQKENI. V was pared by 0 bases and J by 5 bases, with 2 bases between. This CDR3 region has 12 residues. Combining the CDR3 with reference TRBV18 and TRBJ2-1 gives the whole variable domain NAGVMQNPRHLVRRRGQEARLRCSPMKGHSHVYWYRQLPEEGLKFMVYLQKENIIDESGMPKERFSAEFPKEGPSILRIQQVVRGDSAAYFCASSPPDNEQFFGPGTRLTVL.

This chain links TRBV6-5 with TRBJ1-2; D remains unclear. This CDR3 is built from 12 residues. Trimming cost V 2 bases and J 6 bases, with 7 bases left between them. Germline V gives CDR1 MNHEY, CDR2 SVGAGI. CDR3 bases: TGTGCCAGCAGTTACGGACCAGATGGCTACACCTTC. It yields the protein CASSYGPDGYTF.

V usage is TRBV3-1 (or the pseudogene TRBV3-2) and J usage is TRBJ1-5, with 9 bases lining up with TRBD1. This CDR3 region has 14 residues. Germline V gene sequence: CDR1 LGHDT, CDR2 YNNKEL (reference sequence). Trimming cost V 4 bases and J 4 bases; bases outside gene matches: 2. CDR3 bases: TGTGCCAGCAGCCCGGGACAGGGAAATCAGCCCCAGCATTTT. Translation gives CASSPGQGNQPQHF.

CDR3 bases: TGTGCCAGCAGCATGGCCGAGATTTATGGCTACACCTTC. Its translation is CASSMAEIYGYTF. The genes are TRBV7-9 and TRBJ1-2; D call uncertain. Germline lookup yields CDR1 SEHNR and CDR2 FQNEAQ (reference sequence). This CDR3 comprises 13 residues. Trimming cost V 5 bases and J 5 bases, with 12 bases left between them.

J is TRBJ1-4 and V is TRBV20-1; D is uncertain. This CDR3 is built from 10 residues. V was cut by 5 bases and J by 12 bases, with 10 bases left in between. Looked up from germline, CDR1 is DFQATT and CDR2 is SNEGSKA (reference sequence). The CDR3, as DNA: TGCAGTGCTCTTTGGGGTCAACTGTTTTTT. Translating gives CSALWGQLFF.

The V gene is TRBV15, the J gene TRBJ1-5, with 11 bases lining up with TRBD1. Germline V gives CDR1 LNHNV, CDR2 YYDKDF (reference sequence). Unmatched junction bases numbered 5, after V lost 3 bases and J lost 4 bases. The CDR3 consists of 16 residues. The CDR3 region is CATSSFGQGANQPQHF. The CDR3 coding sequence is TGTGCCACCAGCAGTTTCGGACAGGGGGCAAATCAGCCCCAGCATTTT.

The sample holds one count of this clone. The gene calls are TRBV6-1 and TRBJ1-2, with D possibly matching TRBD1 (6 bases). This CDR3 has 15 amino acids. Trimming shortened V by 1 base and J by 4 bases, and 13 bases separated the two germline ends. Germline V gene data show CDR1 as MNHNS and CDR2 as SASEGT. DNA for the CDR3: TGTGCCAGCAGTGAAGTCGCACAGGGAGGCTATGGCTACACCTTC. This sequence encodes CASSEVAQGGYGYTF.

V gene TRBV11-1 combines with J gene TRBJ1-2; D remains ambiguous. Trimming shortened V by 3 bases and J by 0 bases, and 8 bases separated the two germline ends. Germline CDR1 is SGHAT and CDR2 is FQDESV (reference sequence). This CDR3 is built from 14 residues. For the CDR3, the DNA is TGTGCCAGCAGCTTGGACCGCGCTAACTATGGCTACACCTTC. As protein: CASSLDRANYGYTF. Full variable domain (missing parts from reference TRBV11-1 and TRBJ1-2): EAEVAQSPRYKITEKSQAVAFWCDPISGHATLYWYRQILGQGPELLVQFQDESVVDDSQLPKDRFSAERLKGVDSTLKIQPAELGDSAMYLCASSLDRANYGYTFGSGTRLTVV.

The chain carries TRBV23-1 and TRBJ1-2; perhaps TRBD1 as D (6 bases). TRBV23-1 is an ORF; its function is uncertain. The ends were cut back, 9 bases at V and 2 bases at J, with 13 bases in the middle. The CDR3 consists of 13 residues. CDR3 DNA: TGCGCCAGTACAGGGACGGCGAACTATGGCTACACCTTC. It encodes CASTGTANYGYTF.

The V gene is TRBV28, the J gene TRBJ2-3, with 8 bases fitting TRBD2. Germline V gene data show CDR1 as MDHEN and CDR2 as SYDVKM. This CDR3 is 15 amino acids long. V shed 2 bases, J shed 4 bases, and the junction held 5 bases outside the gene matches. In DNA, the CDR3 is TGTGCCAGCAGTTTAGCGGGGGGTATCCCAGATACGCAGTATTTT. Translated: CASSLAGGIPDTQYF.

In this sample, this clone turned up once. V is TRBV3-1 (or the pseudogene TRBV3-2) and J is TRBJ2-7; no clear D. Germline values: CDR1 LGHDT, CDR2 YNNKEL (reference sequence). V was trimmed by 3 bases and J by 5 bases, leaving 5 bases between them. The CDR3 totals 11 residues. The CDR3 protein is CASSQGHEQYF. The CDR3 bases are TGTGCCAGCAGCCAGGGTCACGAGCAGTACTTC.

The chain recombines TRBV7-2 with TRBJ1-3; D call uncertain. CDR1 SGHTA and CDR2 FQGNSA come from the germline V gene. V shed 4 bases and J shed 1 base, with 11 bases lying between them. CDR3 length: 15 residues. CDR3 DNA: TGTGCCAGCAGCTCCGTGGCTAGGTCTGGAAACACCATATATTTT. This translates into CASSSVARSGNTIYF.

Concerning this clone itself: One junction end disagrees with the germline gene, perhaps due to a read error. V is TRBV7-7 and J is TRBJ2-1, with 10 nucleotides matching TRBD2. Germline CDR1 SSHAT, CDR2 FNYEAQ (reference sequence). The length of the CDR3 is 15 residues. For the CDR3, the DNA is TGTGCCAGCAGCATAGCGGGAGGCGACTACAATGAGCAGTTCTTC. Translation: CASSIAGGDYNEQFF.

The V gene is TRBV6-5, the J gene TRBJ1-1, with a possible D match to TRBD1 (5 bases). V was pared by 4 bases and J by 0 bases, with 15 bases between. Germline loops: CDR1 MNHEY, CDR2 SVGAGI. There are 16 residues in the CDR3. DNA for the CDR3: TGTGCCAGCAGTTTTTCAGGGATTGGGATGAACACTGAAGCTTTCTTT. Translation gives CASSFSGIGMNTEAFF.

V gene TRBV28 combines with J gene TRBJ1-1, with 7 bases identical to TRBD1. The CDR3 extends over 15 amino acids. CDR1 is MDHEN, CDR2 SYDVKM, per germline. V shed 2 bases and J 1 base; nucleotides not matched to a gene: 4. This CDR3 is CASSLTRTGNTEAFF. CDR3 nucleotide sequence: TGTGCCAGCAGTTTAACGAGGACAGGGAACACTGAAGCTTTCTTT.

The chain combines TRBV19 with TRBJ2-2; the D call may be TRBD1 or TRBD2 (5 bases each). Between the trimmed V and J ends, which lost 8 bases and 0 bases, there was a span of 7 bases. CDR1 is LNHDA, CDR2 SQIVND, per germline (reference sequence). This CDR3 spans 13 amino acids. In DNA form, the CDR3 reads TGTGCCAGTGGGGACCCGAACACCGGGGAGCTGTTTTTT. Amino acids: CASGDPNTGELFF. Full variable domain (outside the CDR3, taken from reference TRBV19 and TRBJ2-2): DGGITQSPKYLFRKEGQNVTLSCEQNLNHDAMYWYRQDPGQGLRLIYYSQIVNDFQKGDIAEGYSVSREKKESFPLTVTSAQKNPTAFYLCASGDPNTGELFFGEGSRLTVL.

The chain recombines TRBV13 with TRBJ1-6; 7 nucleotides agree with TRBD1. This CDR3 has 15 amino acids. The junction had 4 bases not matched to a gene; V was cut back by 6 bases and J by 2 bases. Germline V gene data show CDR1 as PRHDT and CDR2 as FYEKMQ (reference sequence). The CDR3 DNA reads TGTGCCAGCAGTCGGGACAGCACCTATAATTCACCCCTCCACTTT. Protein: CASSRDSTYNSPLHF. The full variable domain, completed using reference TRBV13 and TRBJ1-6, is AAGVIQSPRHLIKEKRETATLKCYPIPRHDTVYWYQQGPGQDPQFLISFYEKMQSDKGSIPDRFSAQQFSDYHSELNMSSLELGDSALYFCASSRDSTYNSPLHFGNGTRLTVT.

The CDR3 coding sequence is TGCGCCAGCAGTGACCAGGGTCACGGCTACGAGCAGTACTTC. As protein: CASSDQGHGYEQYF. The rearrangement uses TRBV10-1 and TRBJ2-7; the D gene is possibly TRBD1 (5 bases). The CDR3 extends over 14 amino acids. Trimming left V 3 bases short and J 3 bases short, with 12 bases between. Germline CDR1 and CDR2: WNHNN and SYGVQD (reference sequence).